The 22 T cell receptor beta chains presented below share a single source sample, sequenced in a study of blood T cell repertoires in COVID-19. Data came from immunoSEQ multiplex PCR; TCRdb stores just in-frame clones and leaves some out. The sample includes about 170,000 clones, 84% seen only once; the top ten take around 2.9%. Specimen: peripheral blood. These receptors came from a woman over 75 with COVID-19, enrolled during active disease.

The genes are TRBV9 and TRBJ2-7; D gene ambiguous. This CDR3 is 15 amino acids long. From germline, CDR1 is SGDLS and CDR2 YYNGEE. V lost 9 bases and J lost 3, with 22 bases in between. The chain's CDR3 is CATPTVGRRRYEQYF. CDR3 nucleotide sequence: TGTGCCACTCCGACGGTGGGCAGGCGCCGCTACGAGCAGTACTTC.

The chain recombines TRBV10-3 with TRBJ2-5; 8 nucleotides match TRBD2. The CDR3 is 17 residues long. The V gene's germline CDR1 is ENHRY and CDR2 SYGVKD. J gave up 2 bases and V 10 bases, and 18 bases lay outside the gene matches. The CDR3 DNA follows: TGTGCCACCAGCGGCTCCCGGGGCGGGGGGATGCAAGAGACCCAGTACTTC. As protein: CATSGSRGGGMQETQYF.

The gene calls are TRBV12-3 or TRBV12-4 and TRBJ1-1; 7 nucleotides align to TRBD1. The V segment lost 8 bases and the J segment 2 bases; nucleotides outside the gene matches: 5. CDR3 length equals 13 residues. CDR3 region: CASGQGGNTEAFF. Written as DNA, the CDR3 is TGTGCCAGCGGTCAGGGGGGCAACACTGAAGCTTTCTTT.

Here the CDR3 reads CASSMGHGELFF. CDR3 coding DNA: TGTGCCAGTAGTATGGGACACGGGGAGCTGTTTTTT. J is TRBJ2-2 and V is TRBV19; D may be TRBD1 (6 bases). Germline lookup yields CDR1 LNHDA and CDR2 SQIVND (reference sequence). CDR3 length equals 12 residues. V gave up 3 bases and J gave up 7 bases, with 6 bases separating them.

This sequence joins TRBV10-3 and TRBJ1-5; TRBD1 agrees at 8 bases. The CDR3 runs 14 residues. The trim removed 9 bases at V and 6 bases at J, leaving 10 bases unmatched. Germline values: CDR1 ENHRY, CDR2 SYGVKD. The CDR3 loop reads CAIGTGQGRQPQHF. The CDR3 nucleotides are TGTGCCATTGGAACCGGACAGGGACGTCAGCCCCAGCATTTT.

J is TRBJ2-1 and V is TRBV29-1; TRBD2 might be the D (5 bases). The V end was cut by 4 bases, the J end by 1 base, with 17 bases between. This CDR3 comprises 16 residues. In germline, CDR1 is SQVTM, CDR2 ANQGSEA. CDR3 residues: CSVVGIGGRSYNEQFF. The CDR3 nucleotides are TGCAGCGTTGTGGGGATTGGCGGGCGTTCCTACAATGAGCAGTTCTTC.

This rearrangement joins TRBV5-8 to TRBJ1-3, with TRBD1 matching 9 bases. This CDR3 region has 14 residues. Looked up from germline, CDR1 is SGHTS and CDR2 is YDEGEE. Losses at the gene ends were 4 bases for V and 2 bases for J; bases not matched to a gene: 1. CDR3 DNA sequence: TGTGCCAGCAGCCGACAGGGGGCTGGAAACACCATATATTTT. Its translation: CASSRQGAGNTIYF.

This chain links TRBV7-9 with TRBJ1-2; D gene uncertain. The V and J ends lost 1 base and 6 bases respectively, with 12 bases between them. Germline assignment: CDR1 SEHNR and CDR2 FQNEAQ (reference sequence). This CDR3 contains 14 residues. The CDR3 here is CASSLEGVSDGYTF. CDR3 sequence (DNA): TGTGCCAGCAGCTTAGAGGGAGTCTCGGATGGCTACACCTTC.

This chain uses TRBV28 with TRBJ1-4, with a tentative D call TRBD1 (5 bases). Germline V gene sequence: CDR1 MDHEN, CDR2 SYDVKM. V lost 9 bases to trimming and J lost 5 bases, with 13 bases between them. The CDR3 runs 13 residues. The CDR3 loop is CASWGGGNEKLFF. Here the CDR3 DNA reads TGTGCCAGTTGGGGGGGTGGGAATGAAAAACTGTTTTTT.

The V call is TRBV10-1, the J call TRBJ2-4, with 12 bases matching TRBD1. The germline V gene has CDR1 WNHNN and CDR2 SYGVQD (reference sequence). The CDR3 runs to 18 residues. V shed 6 bases and J 0 bases; nucleotides not matched to a gene: 9. CDR3: CASRRGTGGPSAKNIQYF. The CDR3 nucleotides read TGCGCCAGCAGGCGAGGGACAGGGGGCCCTTCAGCCAAAAACATTCAGTACTTC.

Only a few counts were recorded for this clone. The V gene is TRBV15, the J gene TRBJ2-1; 8 positions match TRBD2. The trim removed 1 base at V and 9 bases at J, leaving 11 bases unmatched. CDR1 LNHNV and CDR2 YYDKDF come from the germline V gene (reference sequence). CDR3 length: 16 amino acids. CDR3: CATSRGRTSRSLEQFF. CDR3 bases: TGTGCCACCAGCAGAGGCAGGACTAGCCGATCTCTTGAGCAGTTCTTC.

The chain uses TRBV5-1 and TRBJ2-7, with TRBD1 matching over 7 bases. Trimming removed 0 bases from V and 2 bases from J; junction bases left unmatched: 5. The CDR3 runs 15 residues. Germline V gene sequence: CDR1 SGHRS, CDR2 YFSETQ. The CDR3 here is CASSLATGQPYEQYF. As DNA, the CDR3 is TGCGCCAGCAGCTTGGCCACGGGACAGCCCTACGAGCAGTACTTC.

This clone was seen only once. The rearrangement joins TRBV4-2 to TRBJ2-1; 9 bases match TRBD1. Germline values: CDR1 LGHNA, CDR2 YNFKEQ. Trimming cost V 1 base and J 6 bases; bases outside gene matches: 7. This CDR3 region has 16 residues. For the CDR3, the DNA is TGTGCCAGCAGCCAAGCCGGGACAGGGTTCTCCAATGAGCAGTTCTTC. Its translation: CASSQAGTGFSNEQFF.

Here the CDR3 DNA reads TGCGCCAGCAGCATCCAAGCGGGAGGGCAAGATACGCAGTATTTT. As protein: CASSIQAGGQDTQYF. The chain recombines TRBV5-1 with TRBJ2-3; 10 bases align to TRBD2. The V segment lost 4 bases and the J segment 5 bases; nucleotides outside the gene matches: 7. CDR3 size: 15 residues. Germline CDR1 and CDR2: SGHRS and YFSETQ.

The V gene is TRBV3-1 (or the pseudogene TRBV3-2), the J gene TRBJ1-6; tentatively, D is TRBD1 (5 bases). Per the germline V gene, CDR1 is LGHDT and CDR2 is YNNKEL (reference sequence). This CDR3 region has 14 residues. Deletions cut 4 bases from V and 5 bases from J, with 9 bases between. CDR3 amino acids: CASSRAGDNSPLHF. As DNA, the CDR3 is TGTGCCAGCAGCCGGGCGGGGGATAATTCACCCCTCCACTTT.

The chain uses TRBV3-1 (or the pseudogene TRBV3-2) and TRBJ1-2; the D gene is possibly TRBD1 (6 bases). This CDR3 is 14 amino acids long. With 0 bases removed from V and 8 bases from J, the gap between germline ends came to 13 bases. From germline, CDR1 is LGHDT and CDR2 YNNKEL (reference sequence). The CDR3 loop reads CASSQDDLRGGYTF. The DNA of the CDR3 is TGTGCCAGCAGCCAAGATGACCTGAGGGGGGGCTACACCTTC.

V gene TRBV5-5 combines with J gene TRBJ2-1; 10 bases are a match to TRBD1. The J segment lost 7 bases and the V segment lost 4 bases, leaving 11 bases of the junction unmatched. This CDR3 contains 16 residues. Germline values: CDR1 SGHKS, CDR2 YYEKEE (reference sequence). CDR3 residues: CASSQGDRGVENEQFF. In DNA form, the CDR3 reads TGTGCCAGCAGCCAAGGGGACAGGGGAGTGGAGAATGAGCAGTTCTTC.

The chain couples TRBV19 to TRBJ1-2, with 7 bases identical to TRBD1. CDR1 LNHDA and CDR2 SQIVND come from the germline V gene (reference sequence). The CDR3 has 15 amino acids. Trimming cost V 2 bases and J 5 bases; bases outside gene matches: 8. The CDR3 DNA follows: TGTGCCAGTAGTATACAAAGGGGACAGACGTATGGCTACACCTTC. The encoded protein is CASSIQRGQTYGYTF.

The chain links TRBV10-3 to TRBJ1-4; 8 bases are a match to TRBD1. J was trimmed by 0 bases and V by 4 bases; bases with no gene match: 4. The germline CDR1 and CDR2 sequences are ENHRY and SYGVKD. The CDR3 is made up of 16 amino acids. The CDR3 coding sequence is TGTGCCATCAGTGGAGACAGGGGTGCAACTAATGAAAAACTGTTTTTT. It encodes CAISGDRGATNEKLFF.

The chain couples TRBV30 to TRBJ2-7; the D is unclear. Germline V gene sequence: CDR1 GTSNPN, CDR2 SVGIG (reference sequence). The CDR3 sequence is 11 residues long. V shed 1 base and J shed 4 bases, with 5 bases lying between them. CDR3: CAWSGQYEQYF. The DNA for the CDR3 is TGTGCCTGGAGTGGACAATACGAGCAGTACTTC.

This clone occurred many times. This chain uses TRBV6-5 with TRBJ1-5; 9 bases line up with TRBD1. The CDR3 contains 15 residues. V trimming: 6 bases; J trimming: 2 bases; junction bases outside the gene matches: 5. Germline V gene data show CDR1 as MNHEY and CDR2 as SVGAGI. CDR3 sequence reads: CASRRDREGNQPQHF. As DNA, the CDR3 is TGTGCCAGCAGACGGGACAGGGAGGGCAATCAGCCCCAGCATTTT.

Turning to this clone: The sample carries other DNA sequences with the same CDR3. The chain combines TRBV5-1 with TRBJ2-1; 11 bases align to TRBD1. The CDR3 is 15 residues long. With 1 base clipped from V and 8 bases from J, the junction kept 5 bases outside the gene matches. The germline CDR1 and CDR2 sequences are SGHRS and YFSETQ. CDR3 protein: CASSLFRTGGDEQFF. In DNA, the CDR3 is TGCGCCAGCAGCTTGTTCCGGACAGGGGGCGATGAGCAGTTCTTC. The whole variable domain, remainder taken from reference TRBV5-1 and TRBJ2-1, is KAGVTQTPRYLIKTRGQQVTLSCSPISGHRSVSWYQQTPGQGLQFLFEYFSETQRNKGNFPGRFSGRQFSNSRSEMNVSTLELGDSALYLCASSLFRTGGDEQFFGPGTRLTVL.